These 19 T cell receptor beta chains were all obtained from the same sample, sequenced in a study of glioma-infiltrating T cells. TCR alpha and beta CDR3 regions were amplified from RNA using iRepertoire nested multiplex PCR. TCRdb itself ran the multiplex PCR reads through MiXCR, one entry per CDR3 protein. This table holds some 180,000 distinct CDR3 sequences, over 25% found once. Material: glioma tissue, nonneoplastic brain tissue, or PBMCs (not recorded which). The source is a human donor with low-grade glioma or glioblastoma, undergoing nonglioma brain surgery, or in good health (not recorded which).

In this sample, this clonotype turned up many times. V gene TRBV20-1 combines with J gene TRBJ2-4; 12 bases line up with TRBD2. Losses at the gene ends were 3 bases for V and 8 bases for J; bases not matched to a gene: 5. The CDR3 sequence is 14 residues long. Germline V CDR1 and CDR2: DFQATT, SNEGSKA (reference sequence). The CDR3 DNA sequence: TGCAGTGCTAGGCTTTCTAGCGGGGGGGACATTCAGTACTTC. Translation: CSARLSSGGDIQYF.

This chain uses TRBV24-1 with TRBJ2-5; 7 bases line up with TRBD1. The germline V gene encodes CDR1 KGHDR and CDR2 SFDVKD. The length of the CDR3 is 15 residues. Trimming removed 3 bases from V and 4 bases from J; junction bases left unmatched: 7. The DNA for the CDR3 is TGTGCCACCAGTGATCCTAAGGGGGCAGGAGAGACCCAGTACTTC. Translated, it gives CATSDPKGAGETQYF.

The V gene is TRBV6-2 or TRBV6-3, the J gene TRBJ2-7; possible D gene TRBD1, 6 bases. The CDR3 runs to 17 residues. CDR1 MNHEY and CDR2 SVGEGT come from the germline V gene. V was cut by 0 bases and J by 0 bases, with 15 bases left in between. CDR3 residues: CASSYSPRTANSYEQYF. In nucleotides, the CDR3 is TGTGCCAGCAGTTACTCTCCAAGGACAGCAAACTCCTACGAGCAGTACTTC.

The J gene is TRBJ1-4, the V gene TRBV28; TRBD1 is a possible D gene (6 bases). The germline CDR1 and CDR2 sequences are MDHEN and SYDVKM. Trimming left V 5 bases short and J 10 bases short, with 26 bases between. This CDR3 region has 17 residues. The CDR3 here is CASSPPVLRGGQRKLFF. CDR3 in DNA: TGTGCCAGCAGTCCCCCAGTCCTACGAGGGGGTCAAAGAAAACTGTTTTTT.

This clonotype was observed at least ten times. The rearrangement links TRBV3-1 to TRBJ1-5; possible D gene TRBD1, 5 bases. The length of the CDR3 is 14 residues. V was cut by 0 bases and J by 5 bases, with 8 bases left in between. Germline V gives CDR1 LGHDT, CDR2 YNNKEL (reference sequence). DNA for the CDR3: TGTGCCAGCAGCCAAGATGGGGGTTATCAGCCCCAGCATTTT. Its protein product is CASSQDGGYQPQHF.

This clonotype was observed many times. The chain has TRBV20-1 and TRBJ2-3; TRBD1 or TRBD2 may be the D gene (5 bases each). The germline V gene has CDR1 DFQATT and CDR2 SNEGSKA (reference sequence). This CDR3 has 12 amino acids. Deletions cut 3 bases from V and 2 bases from J, with 6 bases between. The CDR3 nucleotides read TGCAGTGCTAGGGGGGACACAGATACGCAGTATTTT. It yields the protein CSARGDTDTQYF.

This clonotype showed up just a few times. The rearrangement uses TRBV2 and TRBJ2-7, with 7 positions matching TRBD1. The germline V gene has CDR1 SNHLY and CDR2 FYNNEI. This CDR3 region has 16 residues. V shed 6 bases and J 1 base; nucleotides not matched to a gene: 12. This chain's CDR3 is CASRAPGTATSYEQYF. In DNA, the CDR3 is TGTGCCAGCAGAGCACCCGGGACAGCGACTTCCTACGAGCAGTACTTC.

This clonotype was seen repeatedly, ten times or more. J is TRBJ1-5 and V is TRBV28; tentatively, D is TRBD1 (5 bases). The CDR3 totals 16 residues. The germline V gene has CDR1 MDHEN and CDR2 SYDVKM. V lost 5 bases and J 3 bases, leaving 17 bases between the germline ends. CDR3 region: CASSEPGPLDNQPQHF. The DNA of the CDR3 is TGTGCCAGCAGTGAACCGGGACCGCTCGACAATCAGCCCCAGCATTTT.

This clonotype has a count of ten or more. The rearrangement joins TRBV20-1 to TRBJ1-3; D is perhaps TRBD1 (5 bases). Trimming took 6 bases from V and 4 from J, leaving 16 bases between them. CDR1 and CDR2 from the germline V gene are DFQATT and SNEGSKA (reference sequence). This CDR3 contains 14 residues. The CDR3 sequence is CSARGGLSGNTIYF. The DNA for the CDR3 is TGCAGTGCCCGGGGGGGACTGTCAGGAAACACCATATATTTT.

In this sample, this clonotype turned up a few times. This CDR3 is CTVGPSYQETQYF. The CDR3, as DNA: TGCACCGTGGGCCCCTCGTACCAAGAGACCCAGTACTTC. This chain joins TRBV29-1 and TRBJ2-5; no clear D. This CDR3 has 13 residues. Germline V gene lookup returns CDR1 SQVTM and CDR2 ANQGSEA.

This clonotype was seen a few times. The CDR3 here is CASGWTGVSSYEQYF. CDR3 coding DNA: TGTGCTAGTGGTTGGACAGGGGTCAGCTCCTACGAGCAGTACTTC. The rearrangement uses TRBV12-5 and TRBJ2-7; 9 positions match TRBD1. Germline values: CDR1 LGHNT, CDR2 FRNRAP. The V gene end was trimmed by 4 bases and the J gene end by 0 bases; junction bases not matched to a gene: 4. This CDR3 has 15 amino acids. Looking up the rest from reference TRBV12-5 and TRBJ2-7 gives the full variable domain: DARVTQTPRHKVTEMGQEVTMRCQPILGHNTVFWYRQTMMQGLELLAYFRNRAPLDDSGMPKDRFSAEMPDATLATLKIQPSEPRDSAVYFCASGWTGVSSYEQYFGPGTRLTVT.

This clonotype was recorded at least ten times. This chain links TRBV7-9 with TRBJ2-3, with TRBD2 identical over 7 bases. CDR3 length: 14 amino acids. The V and J ends lost 4 bases and 5 bases, in that order; junction bases with no gene match: 6. CDR1 is SEHNR, CDR2 FQNEAQ, per germline (reference sequence). The DNA for the CDR3 is TGTGCCAGCAGCTCGAAGGGAGGGGAAGATACGCAGTATTTT. Translation gives CASSSKGGEDTQYF.

In this sample, this clonotype turned up many times. This chain links TRBV6-6 with TRBJ2-7; TRBD1 matches at 7 bases. Trimming at V came to 2 bases and at J to 1 base, leaving 2 bases not matched to a gene. Germline CDR1 is MNHNY and CDR2 is SVGAGI (reference sequence). The CDR3 has 14 residues. As DNA, the CDR3 is TGTGCCAGCAGTTACGGGGGACAGTCCTACGAGCAGTACTTC. Translating gives CASSYGGQSYEQYF.

CDR3 DNA: TGTGCCGTTAGTAACACAGATACGCAGTATTTT. It specifies CAVSNTDTQYF. The gene calls are TRBV10-3 and TRBJ2-3; no clear D gene. V lost 11 bases, J lost 2 bases, and 8 bases lay in between. CDR1 is ENHRY and CDR2 is SYGVKD in the germline V gene. The CDR3 loop spans 11 amino acids.

The chain uses TRBV5-4 and TRBJ2-3, with TRBD1 identical over 9 bases. The CDR3 has 14 amino acids. Germline loops: CDR1 SGHNT, CDR2 YYREEE (reference sequence). Germline trimming cut 6 bases from V and 2 bases from J; bases unmatched to any gene: 4. The CDR3 protein is CASIDRGSTDTQYF. In DNA form, the CDR3 reads TGTGCCAGCATCGACAGGGGGTCCACAGATACGCAGTATTTT. The variable domain in full, with the rest retrieved from reference TRBV5-4 and TRBJ2-3, is ETGVTQSPTHLIKTRGQQVTLRCSSQSGHNTVSWYQQALGQGPQFIFQYYREEENGRGNFPPRFSGLQFPNYSSELNVNALELDDSALYLCASIDRGSTDTQYFGPGTRLTVL.

This chain connects TRBV6-5 to TRBJ2-3, with 9 bases identical to TRBD2. CDR3 length: 17 residues. Germline V gives CDR1 MNHEY, CDR2 SVGAGI. The V segment lost 5 bases and the J segment 0 bases; nucleotides outside the gene matches: 9. CDR3: CASSGLAGLPSTDTQYF. The CDR3 DNA reads TGTGCCAGCAGTGGGCTAGCGGGACTCCCCAGCACAGATACGCAGTATTTT.

This clonotype has more than one count but fewer than ten. The V and J genes are TRBV3-1 and TRBJ2-4; the D is unclear. The germline V and J ends were trimmed by 0 bases and 2 bases, with 14 bases remaining between them. The CDR3 runs to 17 residues. CDR1 is LGHDT, CDR2 YNNKEL, per germline (reference sequence). CDR3 DNA: TGTGCCAGCAGCCAAGAGGTAACGGGTCGTTCCAAAAACATTCAGTACTTC. It specifies CASSQEVTGRSKNIQYF.

This clonotype was detected only a few times. The chain employs TRBV4-1 and TRBJ2-5; 12 bases line up with TRBD2. CDR1 and CDR2 (germline): MGHRA, YSYEKL. This CDR3 contains 16 residues. The V segment lost 1 base and the J segment 4 bases; nucleotides outside the gene matches: 4. The CDR3 region is CASSQGLAGAGETQYF. The CDR3 nucleotides read TGCGCCAGCAGCCAAGGACTAGCGGGAGCAGGAGAGACCCAGTACTTC.

On this clonotype itself: A read error may be the cause here, since a much bigger clone is one base away. The rearrangement joins TRBV18 to TRBJ2-7, with 9 bases matching TRBD1. Germline V CDR1 and CDR2: KGHSH, LQKENI. This CDR3 is 14 amino acids long. The CDR3 reads CASSRGTGRGEKYF. CDR3 in DNA: TGTGCCAGCTCCCGCGGGACAGGGAGAGGCGAGAAGTACTTC.